The clone carrying this T cell receptor beta chain was seen at least ten times. The antigen is undetermined. V was shortened by 7 bases and J by 7 bases, with 17 bases between the two germline ends. CDR1 and CDR2 (germline): MNHEY, SVGEGT. The CDR3 is made up of 14 amino acids. TCRdb processed the 5' RACE reads anew with MiXCR; each CDR3 protein has one entry. The table includes roughly 110,000 distinct CDR3 sequences, about an eighth detected once. The data stem from a study of T-cell memory formation after mild COVID-19. Study conclusions and caveats: Cross-reactive memory apparently joined, as some responding clones appeared in pre-infection memory.

Specimen: PBMCs or a T cell subset sorted from them (not recorded which). The chain has TRBV6-2 or TRBV6-3 and TRBJ2-1, with D perhaps TRBD2 (6 bases). The sequence derives from a man aged 18 to 30 who had mild COVID-19 (a few samples of this study predate the infection). Cell type and time point are not known. The CDR3 DNA reads TGTGCCAGCACCAACCCGGGACTCAAAAATGAGCAGTTCTTC. Amino acids: CASTNPGLKNEQFF.